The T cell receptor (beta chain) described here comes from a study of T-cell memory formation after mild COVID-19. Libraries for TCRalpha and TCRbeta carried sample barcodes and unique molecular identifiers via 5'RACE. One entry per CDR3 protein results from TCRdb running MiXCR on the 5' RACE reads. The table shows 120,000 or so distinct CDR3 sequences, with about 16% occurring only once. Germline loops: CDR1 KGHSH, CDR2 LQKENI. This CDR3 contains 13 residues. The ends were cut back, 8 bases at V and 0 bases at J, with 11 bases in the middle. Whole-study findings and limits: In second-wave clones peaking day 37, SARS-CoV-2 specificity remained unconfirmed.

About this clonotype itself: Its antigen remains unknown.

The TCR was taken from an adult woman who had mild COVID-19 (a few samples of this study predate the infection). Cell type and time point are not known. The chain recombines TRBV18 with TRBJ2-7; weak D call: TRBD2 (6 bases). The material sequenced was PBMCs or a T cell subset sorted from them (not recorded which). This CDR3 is CASQDGSSYEQYF. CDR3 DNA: TGTGCCAGCCAAGACGGGAGCTCCTACGAGCAGTACTTC.